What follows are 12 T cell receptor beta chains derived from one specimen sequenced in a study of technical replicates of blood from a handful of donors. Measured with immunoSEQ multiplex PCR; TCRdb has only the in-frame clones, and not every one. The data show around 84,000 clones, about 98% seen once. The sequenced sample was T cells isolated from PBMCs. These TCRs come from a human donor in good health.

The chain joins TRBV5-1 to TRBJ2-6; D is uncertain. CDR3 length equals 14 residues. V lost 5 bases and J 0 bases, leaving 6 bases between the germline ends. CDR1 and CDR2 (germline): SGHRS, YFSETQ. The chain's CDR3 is CASSRYSGANVLTF. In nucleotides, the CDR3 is TGCGCCAGCAGTCGGTACTCTGGGGCCAACGTCCTGACTTTC.

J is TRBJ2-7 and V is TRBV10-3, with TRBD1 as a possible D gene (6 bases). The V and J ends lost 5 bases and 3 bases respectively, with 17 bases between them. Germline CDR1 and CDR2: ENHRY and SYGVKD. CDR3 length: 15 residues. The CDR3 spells CAISLSLGTHYEQYF. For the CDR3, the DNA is TGTGCCATCAGTCTAAGTCTCGGGACACACTACGAGCAGTACTTC.

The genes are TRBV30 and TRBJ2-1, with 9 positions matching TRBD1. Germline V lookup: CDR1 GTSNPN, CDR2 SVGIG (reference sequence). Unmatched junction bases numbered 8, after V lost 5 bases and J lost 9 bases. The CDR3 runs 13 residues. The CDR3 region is CAWDRQGDTEQFF. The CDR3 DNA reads TGTGCCTGGGACAGACAGGGGGATACTGAGCAGTTCTTC. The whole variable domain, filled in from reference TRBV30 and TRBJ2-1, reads SQTIHQWPATLVQPVGSPLSLECTVEGTSNPNLYWYRQAAGRGLQLLFYSVGIGQISSEVPQNLSASRPQDRQFILSSKKLLLSDSGFYLCAWDRQGDTEQFFGPGTRLTVL.

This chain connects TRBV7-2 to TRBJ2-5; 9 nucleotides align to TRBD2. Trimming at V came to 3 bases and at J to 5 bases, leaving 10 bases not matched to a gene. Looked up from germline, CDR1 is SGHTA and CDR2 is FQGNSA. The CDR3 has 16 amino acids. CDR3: CASSFTSGPGVETQYF. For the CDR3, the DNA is TGTGCCAGCAGCTTTACTAGCGGGCCCGGGGTGGAGACCCAGTACTTC.

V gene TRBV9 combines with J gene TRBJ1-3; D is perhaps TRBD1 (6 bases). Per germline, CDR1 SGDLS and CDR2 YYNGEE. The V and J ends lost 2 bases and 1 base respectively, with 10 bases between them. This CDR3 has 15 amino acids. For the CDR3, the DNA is TGTGCCAGCAGCGTGGGGGGGGCATCTGGAAACACCATATATTTT. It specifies CASSVGGASGNTIYF. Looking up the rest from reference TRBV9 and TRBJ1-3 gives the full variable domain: DSGVTQTPKHLITATGQRVTLRCSPRSGDLSVYWYQQSLDQGLQFLIQYYNGEERAKGNILERFSAQQFPDLHSELNLSSLELGDSALYFCASSVGGASGNTIYFGEGSWLTVV.

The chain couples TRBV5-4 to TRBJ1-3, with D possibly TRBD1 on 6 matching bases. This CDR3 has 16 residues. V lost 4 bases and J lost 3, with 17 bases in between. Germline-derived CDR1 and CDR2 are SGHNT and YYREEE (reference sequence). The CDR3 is CASSTRGGARGNTIYF. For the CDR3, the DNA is TGTGCCAGCAGCACACGCGGGGGGGCTCGTGGAAACACCATATATTTT.

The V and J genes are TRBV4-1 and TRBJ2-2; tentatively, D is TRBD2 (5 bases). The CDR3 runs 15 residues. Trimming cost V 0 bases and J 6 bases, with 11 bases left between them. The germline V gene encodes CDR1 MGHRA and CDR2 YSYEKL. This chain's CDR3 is CASSQDRLAPGELFF. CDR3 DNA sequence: TGCGCCAGCAGCCAAGATCGCCTAGCTCCCGGGGAGCTGTTTTTT.

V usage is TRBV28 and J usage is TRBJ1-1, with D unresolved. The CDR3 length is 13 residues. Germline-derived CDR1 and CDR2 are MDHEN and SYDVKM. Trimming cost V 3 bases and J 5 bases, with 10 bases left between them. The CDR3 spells CASSFSSRTEAFF. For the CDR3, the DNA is TGTGCCAGCAGTTTTTCTTCCAGAACTGAAGCTTTCTTT.

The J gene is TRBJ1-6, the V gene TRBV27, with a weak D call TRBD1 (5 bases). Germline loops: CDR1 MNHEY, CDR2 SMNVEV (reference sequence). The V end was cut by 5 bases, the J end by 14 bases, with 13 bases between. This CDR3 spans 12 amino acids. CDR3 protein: CASSLSGGSLHF. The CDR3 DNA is TGTGCCAGCAGTCTCTCCGGGGGGTCCCTCCACTTT.

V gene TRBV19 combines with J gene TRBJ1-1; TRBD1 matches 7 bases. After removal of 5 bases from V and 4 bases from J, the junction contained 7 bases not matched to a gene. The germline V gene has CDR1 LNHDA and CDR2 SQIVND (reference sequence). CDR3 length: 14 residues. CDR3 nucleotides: TGTGCCAGTAGTCCAACAGGGGAGAGCACTGAAGCTTTCTTT. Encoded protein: CASSPTGESTEAFF.

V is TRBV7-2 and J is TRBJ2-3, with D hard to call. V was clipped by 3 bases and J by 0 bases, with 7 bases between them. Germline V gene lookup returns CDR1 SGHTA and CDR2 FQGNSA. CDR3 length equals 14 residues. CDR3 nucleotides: TGTGCCAGCAGCTTTACGAGCAGCACAGATACGCAGTATTTT. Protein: CASSFTSSTDTQYF. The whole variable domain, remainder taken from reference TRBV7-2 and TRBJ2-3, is GAGVSQSPSNKVTEKGKDVELRCDPISGHTALYWYRQSLGQGLEFLIYFQGNSAPDKSGLPSDRFSAERTGGSVSTLTIQRTQQEDSAVYLCASSFTSSTDTQYFGPGTRLTVL.

The CDR3 sequence is CASGLDINEQYF. Written as DNA, the CDR3 is TGTGCCAGCGGGTTGGACATCAACGAGCAGTACTTC. This chain joins TRBV28 and TRBJ2-7; a weak D match, TRBD1 (5 bases). CDR1 MDHEN and CDR2 SYDVKM come from the germline V gene. Deletions cut 8 bases from V and 5 bases from J, with 13 bases between. There are 12 residues in the CDR3.